This TCR beta chain was recorded in a study of blood T cell repertoires in COVID-19. As for the study in general: Whether acute or convalescent, the COVID-19 samples came from the United States, Italy and Spain. PBMCs, B-cell-depleted T cells, or T cells provided the cDNA or gDNA that made up the material.

In the original analysis: Estimation of nucleated cell counts relied on the amplification of reference gene primers. This table comes from immunoSEQ multiplex PCR, and its TCRdb copy is limited to in-frame clones, with some not included. D and trimming come from the DNA, and the V and J calls and clone size come from that table. The profile shows about 150,000 clones, 87% of them singletons. The CDR3 length is 16 residues. Germline V lookup: CDR1 LGHNA, CDR2 YSLEER. Trimming removed 0 bases at V and 7 bases at J, with 19 bases between. The receptor comes from a woman aged 55-70 years with active or convalescent COVID-19. The gene calls are TRBV4-3 and TRBJ2-7, with D maybe TRBD1 (6 bases). Sequencing was performed on peripheral blood. The CDR3 here is CASSQDWDIDSREQYF. The CDR3 DNA sequence: TGCGCCAGCAGCCAAGATTGGGACATCGACTCGAGGGAGCAGTACTTC.